Listed here is a single T cell receptor beta chain. What it recognizes is unknown. These data are taken from a study of cytomegalovirus exposure and HLA in healthy donors. Across the whole study: Previous work identified roughly 120 million unique TCR beta sequences from about 179 million T cells.

Both 60 Vbeta primers and 13 Jbeta primers went into the PCR. Profiling relied on immunoSEQ multiplex PCR, and the TCRdb table lists in-frame clones only, not all of them. The sample includes some 71,000 clones, about 75% of them seen just once. Germline V lookup: CDR1 LNHDA, CDR2 SQIVND (reference sequence). This CDR3 spans 15 amino acids. The V and J ends lost 6 bases and 4 bases, in that order; junction bases with no gene match: 8. Points from the study as a whole: For cytomegalovirus status, the classifier reportedly gave diagnoses with high specificity and sensitivity.

The V and J genes are TRBV19 and TRBJ1-4; 7 nucleotides align to TRBD1. Sequences were obtained from PBMCs. The clonotype was recovered from a man aged 18-30 years in good health and CMV-seronegative. DNA for the CDR3: TGTGCCAGTAGGTTCGGGACAGCTTATAATGAAAAACTGTTTTTT. Amino acid sequence: CASRFGTAYNEKLFF.